Following are 8 T cell receptor beta chains from one sample sequenced in a study of T cell responses to AZD1222 COVID-19 vaccine. Measured with immunoSEQ multiplex PCR; TCRdb has only the in-frame clones, and not every one. This table has more than 85,000 clones, roughly 88% appearing once. Sequencing used peripheral blood, obtained on day 0 of MenACWY control vaccination. The receptors were gathered from an adult in good health.

J is TRBJ1-4 and V is TRBV7-8; D not resolved. The V gene lost 5 bases and the J gene lost 5 bases, with 9 bases spanning the gap. The germline V gene encodes CDR1 SGHVS and CDR2 FQNEAQ. This CDR3 contains 13 residues. The CDR3: CASSPSGNEKLFF. The CDR3 DNA follows: TGTGCCAGCAGCCCCTCGGGGAATGAAAAACTGTTTTTT. Together with reference TRBV7-8 and TRBJ1-4, the CDR3 gives the full variable domain: GAGVSQSPRYKVAKRGQDVALRCDPISGHVSLFWYQQALGQGPEFLTYFQNEAQLDKSGLPSDRFFAERPEGSVSTLKIQRTQQEDSAVYLCASSPSGNEKLFFGSGTQLSVL.

The chain carries TRBV19 and TRBJ2-2, with 13 bases aligning to TRBD2. Unmatched junction bases numbered 9, after V lost 4 bases and J lost 1 base. Germline CDR1 LNHDA, CDR2 SQIVND (reference sequence). There are 19 residues in the CDR3. The CDR3 sequence: CASSTGQRLAGGNTGELFF. Here the CDR3 DNA reads TGTGCCAGTAGTACAGGGCAAAGACTAGCGGGAGGGAACACCGGGGAGCTGTTTTTT. Full variable domain (rest looked up from reference TRBV19 and TRBJ2-2): DGGITQSPKYLFRKEGQNVTLSCEQNLNHDAMYWYRQDPGQGLRLIYYSQIVNDFQKGDIAEGYSVSREKKESFPLTVTSAQKNPTAFYLCASSTGQRLAGGNTGELFFGEGSRLTVL.

The CDR3 protein is CGRKTRREGTIYF. The DNA of the CDR3 is TGTGGCAGAAAGACTCGAAGGGAGGGCACCATATATTTT. The chain combines TRBV2 with TRBJ1-3; D is unresolved. Germline V gene sequence: CDR1 SNHLY, CDR2 FYNNEI. The CDR3 spans 13 residues.

The chain employs TRBV6-5 and TRBJ1-5; the D is unclear. The CDR3 is 13 residues long. Germline CDR1 MNHEY, CDR2 SVGAGI. Deletions cut 6 bases from V and 7 bases from J, with 13 bases between. The CDR3 sequence: CASREGDVQPQHF. The CDR3 DNA follows: TGTGCCAGCAGGGAGGGCGACGTGCAGCCCCAGCATTTT.

The genes are TRBV7-2 and TRBJ1-5; D is uncertain. Looked up from germline, CDR1 is SGHTA and CDR2 is FQGNSA. This CDR3 spans 14 amino acids. V lost 0 bases and J lost 5, with 8 bases in between. DNA for the CDR3: TGTGCCAGCAGCTTAGCCCCGGGTGATCAGCCCCAGCATTTT. This translates into CASSLAPGDQPQHF.

The chain links TRBV20-1 to TRBJ2-7; 7 nucleotides agree with TRBD1. The V segment lost 5 bases and the J segment 3 bases; nucleotides outside the gene matches: 7. Germline CDR1 is DFQATT and CDR2 is SNEGSKA (reference sequence). The CDR3 is 13 amino acids. The CDR3 DNA sequence: TGCAGTGCTGGTGGGACAGATCTCTACGAGCAGTACTTC. Its translation: CSAGGTDLYEQYF.

The chain has TRBV11-2 and TRBJ1-1, with TRBD1 identical over 9 bases. V was clipped by 3 bases and J by 5 bases; unmatched bases: 4. This CDR3 comprises 14 residues. Per the germline V gene, CDR1 is SGHAT and CDR2 is FQNNGV. The CDR3 DNA is TGTGCCAGCAGCTTCGGACAGGGGAGGACTGAAGCTTTCTTT. It encodes CASSFGQGRTEAFF.

The chain couples TRBV5-6 to TRBJ2-1; possibly TRBD1 or TRBD2 for D (5 bases each). The CDR3 totals 18 residues. The V end was cut by 3 bases, the J end by 0 bases, with 19 bases between. Germline V gives CDR1 SGHDT, CDR2 YYEEEE. The CDR3 protein is CASSYKRKPGSSYNEQFF. The CDR3 bases are TGTGCCAGCAGCTACAAGAGGAAGCCAGGGAGCTCCTACAATGAGCAGTTCTTC.